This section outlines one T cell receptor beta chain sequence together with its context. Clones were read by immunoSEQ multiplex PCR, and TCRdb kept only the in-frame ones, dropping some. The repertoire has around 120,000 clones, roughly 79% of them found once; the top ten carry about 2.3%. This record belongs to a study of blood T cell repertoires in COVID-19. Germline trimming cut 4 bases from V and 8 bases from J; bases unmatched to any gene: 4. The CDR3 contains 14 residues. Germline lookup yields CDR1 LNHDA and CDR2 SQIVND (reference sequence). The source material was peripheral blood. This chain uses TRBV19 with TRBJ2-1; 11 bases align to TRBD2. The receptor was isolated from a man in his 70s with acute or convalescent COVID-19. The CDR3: CASSRRLAGYEQFF. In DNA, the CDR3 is TGTGCCAGTAGTAGAAGACTAGCGGGGTATGAGCAGTTCTTC.